Each of the 30 T cell receptor beta chains below was sequenced from the same sample in a study of OX40 agonist ivuxolimab in advanced cancers. This table comes from immunoSEQ multiplex PCR, and its TCRdb copy is limited to in-frame clones, with some not included. The table has 65,000 to 85,000 clones, 70% to 90% seen once. The sequenced sample was CD4+ or CD8+ T cells sorted from blood, obtained in a trial of the OX40 agonist ivuxolimab. These receptors all stem from an adult with an advanced solid tumor such as melanoma, head and neck, liver or kidney cancer.

In its sample, this clone was seen once. The rearrangement uses TRBV15 and TRBJ2-7; 8 nucleotides line up with TRBD2. Germline CDR1 LNHNV, CDR2 YYDKDF (reference sequence). V was pared by 0 bases and J by 3 bases, with 1 base of the junction left unmatched. The CDR3 loop spans 14 amino acids. The CDR3 DNA reads as TGTGCCACCAGCAGAGAGGGACTAGTCTACGAGCAGTACTTC. Translating gives CATSREGLVYEQYF.

The V gene is TRBV11-1, the J gene TRBJ1-5, with a weak D call TRBD1 (5 bases). The CDR3 contains 13 residues. From germline, CDR1 is SGHAT and CDR2 FQDESV (reference sequence). Trimming shortened V by 1 base and J by 5 bases, and 6 bases separated the two germline ends. CDR3 in DNA: TGTGCCAGCAGCTTAGGGGGCGATCAGCCCCAGCATTTT. Its protein product is CASSLGGDQPQHF. The whole variable domain, remainder taken from reference TRBV11-1 and TRBJ1-5, is EAEVAQSPRYKITEKSQAVAFWCDPISGHATLYWYRQILGQGPELLVQFQDESVVDDSQLPKDRFSAERLKGVDSTLKIQPAELGDSAMYLCASSLGGDQPQHFGDGTRLSIL.

The chain is built from TRBV6-1 and TRBJ2-4; 10 bases are a match to TRBD1. The CDR3 spans 18 residues. With 1 base clipped from V and 2 bases from J, the junction kept 8 bases outside the gene matches. CDR1 MNHNS and CDR2 SASEGT come from the germline V gene. CDR3 coding DNA: TGTGCCAGCAGTGAAGAGTCCGGACAGGGGGGCTCCAAAAACATTCAGTACTTC. Translation gives CASSEESGQGGSKNIQYF.

The chain couples TRBV11-2 to TRBJ1-6; D not resolved. V was cut by 1 base and J by 7 bases, with 14 bases left in between. CDR3 length equals 16 residues. Germline V CDR1 and CDR2: SGHAT, FQNNGV. The CDR3 is CASSLASARANSPLHF. DNA for the CDR3: TGTGCCAGCAGCTTAGCGTCTGCACGGGCAAATTCACCCCTCCACTTT.

This sequence joins TRBV4-2 and TRBJ2-5; D may be TRBD2 (6 bases). Germline lookup yields CDR1 LGHNA and CDR2 YNFKEQ. The V and J ends lost 1 base and 2 bases respectively, with 20 bases between them. The CDR3 has 18 residues. The CDR3 bases are TGTGCCAGCAGCCAAGCCTTATCTCCCGGGACTCCTCAAGAGACCCAGTACTTC. Protein: CASSQALSPGTPQETQYF.

V and J are TRBV4-2 and TRBJ1-6, with D perhaps matching TRBD1 (5 bases). The CDR3 is made up of 17 amino acids. V lost 1 base and J lost 2, with 12 bases in between. Germline V gene sequence: CDR1 LGHNA, CDR2 YNFKEQ. CDR3 DNA sequence: TGTGCCAGCAGCCAAGTCCAGGGACGCCCCTATAATTCACCCCTCCACTTT. This encodes CASSQVQGRPYNSPLHF.

This chain joins TRBV2 and TRBJ2-6; a weak D match, TRBD2 (6 bases). The CDR3 spans 16 residues. Germline assignment: CDR1 SNHLY and CDR2 FYNNEI. V shed 2 bases and J shed 0 bases, with 8 bases lying between them. The CDR3 coding sequence is TGTGCCAGCAGTGAATGGGGGGTCTCTGGGGCCAACGTCCTGACTTTC. The encoded protein is CASSEWGVSGANVLTF.

V gene TRBV5-6 combines with J gene TRBJ2-3; perhaps TRBD2 as D (6 bases). CDR1 and CDR2 (germline): SGHDT, YYEEEE. V lost 2 bases, J lost 0 bases, and 10 bases lay in between. The CDR3 has 15 residues. Written as DNA, the CDR3 is TGTGCCAGCAGCTTTCCGGGACTTAGCACAGATACGCAGTATTTT. Amino acid sequence: CASSFPGLSTDTQYF.

J is TRBJ2-7 and V is TRBV7-8; 7 positions agree with TRBD1. Per germline, CDR1 SGHVS and CDR2 FQNEAQ. The CDR3 consists of 14 residues. J lost 2 bases, V lost 3 bases, and 4 bases had no gene match. The CDR3 bases are TGTGCCAGCAGCTTTCAGGGGGTCGCCTACGAGCAGTACTTC. This translates into CASSFQGVAYEQYF.

This clone was observed a single time. The V gene is TRBV4-3, the J gene TRBJ1-2, with TRBD1 matching over 7 bases. V lost 2 bases and J lost 8; bases outside the gene matches: 11. Germline CDR1 and CDR2: LGHNA and YSLEER. The CDR3 extends over 15 amino acids. This CDR3 reads CASSQQGQAWGGYTF. In nucleotides, the CDR3 is TGCGCCAGCAGCCAACAAGGACAGGCATGGGGGGGCTACACCTTC.

V gene TRBV6-4 combines with J gene TRBJ2-3; 9 nucleotides align to TRBD2. CDR1 is MRHNA and CDR2 is SNTAGT in the germline V gene. The CDR3 consists of 16 residues. J lost 0 bases, V lost 6 bases, and 7 bases had no gene match. This CDR3 reads CASRLTSGSSTDTQYF. The CDR3 region has the DNA TGTGCCAGCAGATTGACTAGCGGATCTAGCACAGATACGCAGTATTTT.

This clone was found once. The V call is TRBV5-6, the J call TRBJ1-5, with 11 bases matching TRBD1. The CDR3 consists of 19 residues. V lost 0 bases, J lost 6 bases, and 14 bases stayed unmatched. The germline gives CDR1 SGHDT, CDR2 YYEEEE. For the CDR3, the DNA is TGTGCCAGCAGCTTGGCCTCCGGGACAGGGGGTATTGGGCTTCAGCCCCAGCATTTT. Translated: CASSLASGTGGIGLQPQHF. Full variable domain (rest looked up from reference TRBV5-6 and TRBJ1-5): DAGVTQSPTHLIKTRGQQVTLRCSPKSGHDTVSWYQQALGQGPQFIFQYYEEEERQRGNFPDRFSGHQFPNYSSELNVNALLLGDSALYLCASSLASGTGGIGLQPQHFGDGTRLSIL.

The genes are TRBV5-1 and TRBJ1-4, with 7 positions matching TRBD1. V gave up 3 bases and J gave up 3 bases; unmatched junction bases: 2. The CDR3 is made up of 14 amino acids. Per the germline V gene, CDR1 is SGHRS and CDR2 is YFSETQ. CDR3 amino acids: CASSSGTANEKLFF. The CDR3, as DNA: TGCGCCAGCAGCTCCGGGACAGCTAATGAAAAACTGTTTTTT. Complete variable domain (other parts from reference TRBV5-1 and TRBJ1-4): KAGVTQTPRYLIKTRGQQVTLSCSPISGHRSVSWYQQTPGQGLQFLFEYFSETQRNKGNFPGRFSGRQFSNSRSEMNVSTLELGDSALYLCASSSGTANEKLFFGSGTQLSVL.

The chain recombines TRBV5-4 with TRBJ1-1; D unresolved. CDR3 length: 12 residues. The germline V gene encodes CDR1 SGHNT and CDR2 YYREEE (reference sequence). V was cut by 3 bases and J by 3 bases, with 6 bases left in between. The CDR3 DNA is TGTGCCAGCAGCTCGGGAGACACTGAAGCTTTCTTT. It encodes CASSSGDTEAFF.

This clone was found a few times. This CDR3 reads CASTLDTGADGYTF. CDR3 DNA sequence: TGTGCCAGCACCCTAGACACAGGGGCCGATGGCTACACCTTC. This chain uses TRBV2 with TRBJ1-2; 7 positions agree with TRBD1. The V segment lost 7 bases and the J segment 6 bases; nucleotides outside the gene matches: 11. The CDR3 length is 14 residues. CDR1 SNHLY and CDR2 FYNNEI come from the germline V gene. Complete variable domain (other parts from reference TRBV2 and TRBJ1-2): EPEVTQTPSHQVTQMGQEVILRCVPISNHLYFYWYRQILGQKVEFLVSFYNNEISEKSEIFDDQFSVERPDGSNFTLKIRSTKLEDSAMYFCASTLDTGADGYTFGSGTRLTVV.

The DNA for the CDR3 is TGTGCCAGCAGTTACGGTGGAAACACCATATATTTT. Its protein product is CASSYGGNTIYF. The chain joins TRBV6-5 to TRBJ1-3; D is unclear. V lost 2 bases and J lost 3, with 2 bases in between. CDR3 length: 12 amino acids. CDR1 MNHEY and CDR2 SVGAGI come from the germline V gene.

V usage is TRBV19 and J usage is TRBJ2-3; 10 bases align to TRBD2. J gave up 5 bases and V 7 bases, and 9 bases lay outside the gene matches. Germline lookup yields CDR1 LNHDA and CDR2 SQIVND (reference sequence). CDR3 length: 15 residues. In nucleotides, the CDR3 is TGTGCCAGTATCGAAAGCGGGGGGGCACGAGATACGCAGTATTTT. Its protein product is CASIESGGARDTQYF.

The V and J genes are TRBV7-2 and TRBJ2-2; the D gene is possibly TRBD1 (6 bases). This CDR3 has 13 residues. Germline CDR1 reads SGHTA; CDR2 reads FQGNSA. V dropped 8 bases and J dropped 5 bases, with 12 bases sitting between them. The DNA of the CDR3 is TGTGCCAGCCGCCAGGGGCTTACCGGGGAGCTGTTTTTT. Translation gives CASRQGLTGELFF.

The chain couples TRBV18 to TRBJ1-1; D gene uncertain. Trimming cost V 3 bases and J 3 bases, with 20 bases left between them. The CDR3 extends over 17 amino acids. Germline assignment: CDR1 KGHSH and CDR2 LQKENI. The CDR3 nucleotides read TGTGCCAGCTCACCCAACCTACAAGTTGGCGGGGACACTGAAGCTTTCTTT. It translates to CASSPNLQVGGDTEAFF. The whole variable domain, filled in from reference TRBV18 and TRBJ1-1, reads NAGVMQNPRHLVRRRGQEARLRCSPMKGHSHVYWYRQLPEEGLKFMVYLQKENIIDESGMPKERFSAEFPKEGPSILRIQQVVRGDSAAYFCASSPNLQVGGDTEAFFGQGTRLTVV.

The rearrangement uses TRBV18 and TRBJ2-3, with D possibly being TRBD1 (5 bases). Germline CDR1 KGHSH, CDR2 LQKENI. Trimming stripped 3 bases from V and 0 bases from J, with 10 bases between. The CDR3 spans 15 residues. CDR3 in DNA: TGTGCCAGCTCACCGACGACAGTTAGCACAGATACGCAGTATTTT. Amino acid sequence: CASSPTTVSTDTQYF. Drawing the rest from reference TRBV18 and TRBJ2-3, the complete variable domain is NAGVMQNPRHLVRRRGQEARLRCSPMKGHSHVYWYRQLPEEGLKFMVYLQKENIIDESGMPKERFSAEFPKEGPSILRIQQVVRGDSAAYFCASSPTTVSTDTQYFGPGTRLTVL.

The V and J genes are TRBV19 and TRBJ2-2, with 9 bases lining up with TRBD2. The germline V gene encodes CDR1 LNHDA and CDR2 SQIVND (reference sequence). Germline trimming cut 5 bases from V and 1 base from J; bases unmatched to any gene: 5. This CDR3 spans 16 amino acids. The DNA for the CDR3 is TGTGCCAGTAGTGGCACAGCGGGGGGGAACACCGGGGAGCTGTTTTTT. It codes for CASSGTAGGNTGELFF.

V usage is TRBV6-6 and J usage is TRBJ2-7; 11 bases line up with TRBD1. Germline CDR1 is MNHNY and CDR2 is SVGAGI (reference sequence). The V and J ends lost 6 bases and 7 bases, in that order; junction bases with no gene match: 8. The CDR3 has 14 amino acids. The CDR3 reads CASSKGQGAGEQYV. In DNA form, the CDR3 reads TGTGCCAGCAGCAAAGGACAGGGGGCAGGGGAGCAGTACGTC.

The V call is TRBV7-9, the J call TRBJ2-5; D unclear. The germline CDR1 and CDR2 sequences are SEHNR and FQNEAQ (reference sequence). This CDR3 is built from 13 residues. Trimming shortened V by 3 bases and J by 2 bases, and 7 bases separated the two germline ends. CDR3 in DNA: TGTGCCAGCAGCTTTATCCGACAAGAGACCCAGTACTTC. Translating it yields CASSFIRQETQYF.

This sequence joins TRBV6-5 and TRBJ2-5; possible D gene TRBD2, 6 bases. The germline V gene encodes CDR1 MNHEY and CDR2 SVGAGI. The CDR3 runs 14 residues. Deletions cut 6 bases from V and 5 bases from J, with 16 bases between. CDR3 sequence (DNA): TGTGCCAGCAGCCCTAATGGAGGGGCCGAGACCCAGTACTTC. Translated: CASSPNGGAETQYF.

The chain joins TRBV19 to TRBJ1-2; D is undetermined. V dropped 3 bases and J dropped 7 bases, with 12 bases sitting between them. The CDR3 covers 13 residues. Germline V gene data show CDR1 as LNHDA and CDR2 as SQIVND (reference sequence). CDR3 sequence (DNA): TGTGCCAGTAGTATTTTTGGTCCGCGTGGCTACACCTTC. Translated, it gives CASSIFGPRGYTF.

J is TRBJ2-7 and V is TRBV18, with 7 bases matching TRBD1. The ends lost 1 base at V and 4 bases at J; junction bases unmatched: 4. The CDR3 is made up of 14 amino acids. Germline loops: CDR1 KGHSH, CDR2 LQKENI. The CDR3 coding sequence is TGTGCCAGCTCACCACAGGGGGCACAGTACGAGCAGTACTTC. Its protein product is CASSPQGAQYEQYF.

This chain connects TRBV2 to TRBJ2-7, with TRBD2 matching over 7 bases. The V gene end was trimmed by 6 bases and the J gene end by 5 bases; junction bases not matched to a gene: 10. This CDR3 is built from 14 residues. The germline V gene encodes CDR1 SNHLY and CDR2 FYNNEI. CDR3: CASRTRPRGDEQYF. The CDR3 coding sequence is TGTGCCAGCAGAACCCGGCCCCGGGGGGACGAGCAGTACTTC.

The sample holds a few counts of this clone. The chain is built from TRBV5-4 and TRBJ1-5; D might be TRBD1 (5 bases). The CDR3 loop spans 14 amino acids. Germline assignment: CDR1 SGHNT and CDR2 YYREEE (reference sequence). Trimming took 2 bases from V and 6 from J, leaving 12 bases between them. The CDR3 sequence is CASSFGGSSQPQHF. Here the CDR3 DNA reads TGTGCCAGCAGCTTCGGGGGGAGTAGTCAGCCCCAGCATTTT.

The genes are TRBV6-1 and TRBJ1-2, with D unclear. The CDR3 runs to 13 residues. V lost 6 bases and J 6 bases, leaving 14 bases between the germline ends. The germline V gene has CDR1 MNHNS and CDR2 SASEGT. For the CDR3, the DNA is TGTGCCAGCAGCCAAACAGTGATAGATGGCTACACCTTC. It specifies CASSQTVIDGYTF.

V is TRBV10-2 and J is TRBJ2-2; 10 positions agree with TRBD2. With 4 bases clipped from V and 5 bases from J, the junction kept 7 bases outside the gene matches. The CDR3 contains 16 residues. The germline V gene has CDR1 WSHSY and CDR2 SAAADI. The CDR3 spells CASSGSGGAGTGELFF. The CDR3 nucleotides are TGCGCCAGCAGTGGCAGCGGGGGGGCCGGTACCGGGGAGCTGTTTTTT.